This TCR beta chain is drawn from a study of early T cells in non-severe SARS-CoV-2 infection. About the study: Sequencing input comprised bulk RNA from unsorted whole blood; chain pairing was not available. Findings of the study overall: Comparison of clonotypes with VDJdb favored anti-spike CD8 responses while missing private and CD4 specificities.

Attachment of unique molecular identifiers to individual cDNA molecules was performed. Using its own MiXCR run on the 5' RACE reads, TCRdb lists one record per CDR3 protein. The table shows around 59,000 distinct CDR3 sequences, with over 10% occurring only once. This clonotype appeared a single time. The antigen is not known. Germline and junction disagree at one end, which may indicate a read error. The CDR3 consists of 14 residues. From germline, CDR1 is MNHEY and CDR2 SMNVEV (reference sequence). The rearrangement links TRBV27 to TRBJ2-7; TRBD2 agrees at 8 bases. The sequence was obtained from an adult who was a healthcare worker with PCR-confirmed SARS-CoV-2 infection or an uninfected control (not recorded which). The sequenced material came from whole blood. Here the CDR3 reads CASSNPRDPSGGLF. CDR3 in DNA: TGTGCCAGCAGTAACCCCCGGGACCCAAGCGGGGGCCTCTTC.